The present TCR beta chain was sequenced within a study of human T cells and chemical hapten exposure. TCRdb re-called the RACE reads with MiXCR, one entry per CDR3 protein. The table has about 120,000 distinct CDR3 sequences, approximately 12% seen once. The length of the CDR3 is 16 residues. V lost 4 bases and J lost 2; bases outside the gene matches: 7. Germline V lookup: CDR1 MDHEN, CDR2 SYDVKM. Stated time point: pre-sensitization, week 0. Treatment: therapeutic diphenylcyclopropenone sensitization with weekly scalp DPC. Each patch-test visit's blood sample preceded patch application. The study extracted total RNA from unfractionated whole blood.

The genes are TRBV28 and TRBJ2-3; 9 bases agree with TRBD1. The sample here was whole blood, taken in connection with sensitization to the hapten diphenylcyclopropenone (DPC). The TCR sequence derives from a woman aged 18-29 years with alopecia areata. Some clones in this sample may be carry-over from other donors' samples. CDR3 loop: CASSSSGQGDTDTQYF. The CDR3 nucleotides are TGTGCCAGCAGTTCGTCGGGACAGGGCGACACAGATACGCAGTATTTT.